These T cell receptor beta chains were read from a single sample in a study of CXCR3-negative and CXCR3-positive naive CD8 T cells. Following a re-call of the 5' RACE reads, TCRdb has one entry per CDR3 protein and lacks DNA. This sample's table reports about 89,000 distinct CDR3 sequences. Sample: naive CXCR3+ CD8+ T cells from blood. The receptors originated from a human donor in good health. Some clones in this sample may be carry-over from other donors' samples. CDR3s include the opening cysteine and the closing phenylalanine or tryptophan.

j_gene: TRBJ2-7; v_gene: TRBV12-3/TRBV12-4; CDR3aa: CASSPWAGGSYEQYF
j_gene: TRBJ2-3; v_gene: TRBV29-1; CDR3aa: CSVEVGNTQYF
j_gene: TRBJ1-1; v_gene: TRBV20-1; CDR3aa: CSARAMGVEGARTEAFF
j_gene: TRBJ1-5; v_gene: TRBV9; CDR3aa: CASSVGAGQDNQPQHF
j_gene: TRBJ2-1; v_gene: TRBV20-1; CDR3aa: CSARDTLAGGHEQFF
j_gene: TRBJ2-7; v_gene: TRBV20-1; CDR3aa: CSAQQVLNTYEQYF
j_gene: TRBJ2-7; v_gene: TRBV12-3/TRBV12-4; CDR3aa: CASSPGGDYEQYF
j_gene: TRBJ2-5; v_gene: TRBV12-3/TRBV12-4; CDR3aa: CASSPPASAETQYF
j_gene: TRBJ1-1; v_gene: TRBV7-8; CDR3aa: CASSPGGAEAFF
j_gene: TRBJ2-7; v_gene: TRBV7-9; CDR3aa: CASSGNSYEQYF
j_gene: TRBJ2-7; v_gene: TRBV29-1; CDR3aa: CSVVHRTHRGDYEQYF
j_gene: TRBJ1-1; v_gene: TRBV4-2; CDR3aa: CASSTGSSEAFF
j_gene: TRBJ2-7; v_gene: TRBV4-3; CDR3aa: CASSQGAGSSYEQYF
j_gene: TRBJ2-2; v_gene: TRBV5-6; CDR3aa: CASSWGTGELFF
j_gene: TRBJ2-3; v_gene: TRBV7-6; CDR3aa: CASSLSGDSTDTQYF
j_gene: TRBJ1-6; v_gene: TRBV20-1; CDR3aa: CSAPARDRGLPPLHF
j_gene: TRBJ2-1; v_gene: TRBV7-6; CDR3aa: CASSPLAGERNEQFF
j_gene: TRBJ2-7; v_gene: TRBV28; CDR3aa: CASSGLGDYEQYF
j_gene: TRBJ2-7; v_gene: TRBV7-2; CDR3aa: CASSSLTSGSYEQYF
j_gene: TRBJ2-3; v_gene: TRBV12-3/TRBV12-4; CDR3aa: CASSFNRDADTQYF
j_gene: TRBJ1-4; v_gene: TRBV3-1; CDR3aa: CASSQGQGDEKLFF
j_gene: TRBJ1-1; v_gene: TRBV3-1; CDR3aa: CASSHAPGTEAFF
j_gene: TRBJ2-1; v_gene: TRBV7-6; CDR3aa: CASSLEGGHSYNEQFF
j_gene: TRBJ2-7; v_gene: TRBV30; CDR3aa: CAWSNTGYEQYF
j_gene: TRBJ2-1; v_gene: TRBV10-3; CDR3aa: CAISEIKLAGVHNEQFF
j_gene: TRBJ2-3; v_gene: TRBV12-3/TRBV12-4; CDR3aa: CASSQYKSTDTQYF
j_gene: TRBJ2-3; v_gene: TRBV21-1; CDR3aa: CASSCRQGVSHTQYF
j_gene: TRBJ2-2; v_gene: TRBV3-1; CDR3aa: CASSSVTGELFF
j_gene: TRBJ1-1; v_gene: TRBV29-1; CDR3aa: CSVPEDLNTEAFF
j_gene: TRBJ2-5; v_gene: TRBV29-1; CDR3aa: CSVERGWKTQYF
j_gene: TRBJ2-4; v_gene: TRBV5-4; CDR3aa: CATHRGTKNIQYF
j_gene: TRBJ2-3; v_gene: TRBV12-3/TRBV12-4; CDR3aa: CASSFLMDTQYF
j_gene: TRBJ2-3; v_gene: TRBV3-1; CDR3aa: CASSPSSLAGGSTDTQYF
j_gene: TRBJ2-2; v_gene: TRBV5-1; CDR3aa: CASSLVARTANTGELFF
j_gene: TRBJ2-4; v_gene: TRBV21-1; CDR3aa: CASSKEVRLTNIQYF
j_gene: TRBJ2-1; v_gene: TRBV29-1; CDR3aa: CSVDNAHEQFF
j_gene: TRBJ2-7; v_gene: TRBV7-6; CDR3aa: CASSLRDSSSYEQYF
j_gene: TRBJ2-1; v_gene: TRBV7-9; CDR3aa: CASSETGVANEQFF
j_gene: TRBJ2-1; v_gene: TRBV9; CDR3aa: CASTRSLVLNEQFF
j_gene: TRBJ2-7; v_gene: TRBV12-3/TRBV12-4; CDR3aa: CASSFDTYEQYF
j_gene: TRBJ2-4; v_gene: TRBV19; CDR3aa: CASSTPETRENIQYF
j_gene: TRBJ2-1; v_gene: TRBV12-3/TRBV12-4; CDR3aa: CASHPEESSYNEQFF
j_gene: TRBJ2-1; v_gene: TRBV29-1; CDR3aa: CSVRLADNNEQFF
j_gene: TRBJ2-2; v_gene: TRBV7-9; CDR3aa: CASSAGSGELFF
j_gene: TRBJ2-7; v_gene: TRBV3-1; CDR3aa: CASSRSSGGYYEQYF
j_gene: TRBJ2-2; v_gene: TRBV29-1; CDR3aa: CSVRDSGELFF
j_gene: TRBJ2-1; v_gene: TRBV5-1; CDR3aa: CASSATGYEQFF
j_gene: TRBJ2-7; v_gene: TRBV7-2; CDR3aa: CASSLAGQGALEQYF
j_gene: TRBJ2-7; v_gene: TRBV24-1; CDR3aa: CATSDSAGETYEQYF
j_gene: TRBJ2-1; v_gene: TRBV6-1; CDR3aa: CASSGYGTSNEQFF
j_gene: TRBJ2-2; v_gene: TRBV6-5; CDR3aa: CASSYLTGTGELFF